This TCR beta chain was identified in a study of CD8 T cells in Susac syndrome. Random hexamers primed reverse transcription of about 0.45 to 1 ug RNA. Via MiXCR, TCRdb re-called the immunoSEQ multiplex PCR reads, giving one row per CDR3 protein. Here the sample spans 250,000 to 300,000 distinct CDR3 sequences, roughly 81% being singletons. The clonotype comes from a human donor with multiple sclerosis. Sequencing was done on a sample of CD8+ T cells from PBMCs.

The CDR3 region is CASSRRGTQYF. The DNA for the CDR3 is TGCGCCAGCAGCCGGAGGGGTACGCAGTATTTT. The chain has TRBV5-1 and TRBJ2-3; TRBD2 is a possible D gene (6 bases). This CDR3 is built from 11 residues. Germline loops: CDR1 SGHRS, CDR2 YFSETQ. Trimming pared 4 bases from V and 8 bases from J, leaving 8 bases between. Looking up the rest from reference TRBV5-1 and TRBJ2-3 gives the full variable domain: KAGVTQTPRYLIKTRGQQVTLSCSPISGHRSVSWYQQTPGQGLQFLFEYFSETQRNKGNFPGRFSGRQFSNSRSEMNVSTLELGDSALYLCASSRRGTQYFGPGTRLTVL.